This section outlines one TCR beta chain sequence together with its context. This sample is drawn from a study of blood T cell repertoires in COVID-19. Study-wide background: Collection of acute and convalescent COVID-19 samples took place in the United States, Italy and Spain. PBMCs, B-cell-depleted T cells, or T cells provided the cDNA or gDNA that made up the material.

Methods used by the authors: Amplifying reference gene primers gave estimates of nucleated cell counts. Here immunoSEQ multiplex PCR was the method, and the copy in TCRdb shows in-frame clones only, minus some. V, J and clone size were drawn from that table, and D and trimming were deduced from the DNA. The sample lists over 250,000 clones, 83% seen once, with approximately 9% in the top ten. V shed 4 bases and J shed 2 bases, with 11 bases lying between them. Germline values: CDR1 SGDLS, CDR2 YYNGEE. The CDR3 contains 14 residues. This rearrangement joins TRBV9 to TRBJ2-3; tentative D call: TRBD2 (6 bases). The sequence came from a woman in her 50s who had recovered from COVID-19. The sample was peripheral blood. DNA for the CDR3: TGTGCCAGCAGCCCCGGCGGGGACACAGATACGCAGTATTTT. Translating gives CASSPGGDTDTQYF.